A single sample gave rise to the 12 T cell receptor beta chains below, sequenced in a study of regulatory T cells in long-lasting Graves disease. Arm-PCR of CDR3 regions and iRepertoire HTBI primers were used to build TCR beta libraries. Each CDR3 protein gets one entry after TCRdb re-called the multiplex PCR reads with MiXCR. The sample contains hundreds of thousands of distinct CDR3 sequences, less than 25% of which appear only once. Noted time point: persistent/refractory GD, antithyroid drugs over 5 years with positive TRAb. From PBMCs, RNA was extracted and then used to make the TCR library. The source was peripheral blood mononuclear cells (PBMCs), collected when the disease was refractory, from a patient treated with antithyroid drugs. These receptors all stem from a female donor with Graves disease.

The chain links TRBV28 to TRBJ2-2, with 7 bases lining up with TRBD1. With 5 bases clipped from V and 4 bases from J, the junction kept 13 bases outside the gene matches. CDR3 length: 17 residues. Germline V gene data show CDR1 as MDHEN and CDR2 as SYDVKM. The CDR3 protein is CASSPLQGVFGTGELFF. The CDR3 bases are TGTGCCAGCAGTCCCCTGCAGGGGGTATTCGGCACCGGGGAGCTGTTTTTT. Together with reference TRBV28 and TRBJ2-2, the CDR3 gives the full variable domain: DVKVTQSSRYLVKRTGEKVFLECVQDMDHENMFWYRQDPGLGLRLIYFSYDVKMKEKGDIPEGYSVSREKKERFSLILESASTNQTSMYLCASSPLQGVFGTGELFFGEGSRLTVL.

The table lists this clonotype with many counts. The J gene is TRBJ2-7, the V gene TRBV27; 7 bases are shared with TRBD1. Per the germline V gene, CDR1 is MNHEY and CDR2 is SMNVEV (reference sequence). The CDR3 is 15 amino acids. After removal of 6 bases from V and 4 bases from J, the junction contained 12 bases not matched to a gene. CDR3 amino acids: CASRPRGTLWYEQYF. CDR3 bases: TGTGCCAGCAGACCCAGGGGGACCCTTTGGTACGAGCAGTACTTC.

CDR3 nucleotides: TGTGCCACAGCCGGGAGAGACGAGACCCAGTACTTC. Its protein product is CATAGRDETQYF. The rearrangement joins TRBV7-9 to TRBJ2-5, with D possibly being TRBD2 (6 bases). Germline V gives CDR1 SEHNR, CDR2 FQNEAQ (reference sequence). V lost 10 bases, J lost 5 bases, and 14 bases lay in between. This CDR3 is 12 amino acids long. Full variable domain (outside the CDR3, taken from reference TRBV7-9 and TRBJ2-5): DTGVSQNPRHKITKRGQNVTFRCDPISEHNRLYWYRQTLGQGPEFLTYFQNEAQLEKSRLLSDRFSAERPKGSFSTLEIQRTEQGDSAMYLCATAGRDETQYFGPGTRLLVL.

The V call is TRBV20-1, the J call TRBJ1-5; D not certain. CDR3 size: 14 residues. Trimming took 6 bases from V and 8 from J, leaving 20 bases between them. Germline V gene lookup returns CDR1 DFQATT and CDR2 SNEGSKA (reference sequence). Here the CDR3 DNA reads TGCAGTGCCGAGGCCCCAGATTTTAATAAGCCCCAGCATTTT. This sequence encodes CSAEAPDFNKPQHF.

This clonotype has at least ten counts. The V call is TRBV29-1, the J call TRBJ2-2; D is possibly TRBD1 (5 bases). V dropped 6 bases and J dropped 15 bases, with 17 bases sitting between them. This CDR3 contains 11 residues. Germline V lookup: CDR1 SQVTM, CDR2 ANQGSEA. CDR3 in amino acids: CSVVGAGKVFF. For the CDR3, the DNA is TGCAGCGTGGTAGGGGCAGGGAAGGTGTTTTTT.

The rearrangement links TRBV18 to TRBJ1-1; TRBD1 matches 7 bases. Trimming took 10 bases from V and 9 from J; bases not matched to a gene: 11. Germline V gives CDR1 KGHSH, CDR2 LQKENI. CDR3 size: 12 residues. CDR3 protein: CATSRTGTKAFF. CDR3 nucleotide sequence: TGTGCCACCTCCCGGACAGGTACCAAAGCTTTCTTT.

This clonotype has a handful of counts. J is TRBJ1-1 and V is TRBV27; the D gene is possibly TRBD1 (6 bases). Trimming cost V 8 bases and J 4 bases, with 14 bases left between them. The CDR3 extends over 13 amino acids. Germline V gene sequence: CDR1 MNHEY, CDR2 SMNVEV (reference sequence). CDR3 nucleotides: TGTGCCAGCTGGGGGGGCCGGGGCACTGAAGCTTTCTTT. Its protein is CASWGGRGTEAFF.

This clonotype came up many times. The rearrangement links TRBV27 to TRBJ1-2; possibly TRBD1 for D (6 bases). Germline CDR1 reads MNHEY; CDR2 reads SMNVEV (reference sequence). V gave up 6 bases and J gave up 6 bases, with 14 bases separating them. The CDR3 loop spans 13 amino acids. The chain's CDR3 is CASRPWGHDGYTF. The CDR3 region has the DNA TGTGCCAGCAGGCCCTGGGGGCACGATGGCTACACCTTC.

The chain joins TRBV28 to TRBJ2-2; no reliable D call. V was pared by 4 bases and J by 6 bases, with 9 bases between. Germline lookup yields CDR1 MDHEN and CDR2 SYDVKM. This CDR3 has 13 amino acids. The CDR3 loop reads CASSSVGSGELFF. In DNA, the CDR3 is TGTGCCAGCAGTTCGGTAGGGTCCGGGGAGCTGTTTTTT.

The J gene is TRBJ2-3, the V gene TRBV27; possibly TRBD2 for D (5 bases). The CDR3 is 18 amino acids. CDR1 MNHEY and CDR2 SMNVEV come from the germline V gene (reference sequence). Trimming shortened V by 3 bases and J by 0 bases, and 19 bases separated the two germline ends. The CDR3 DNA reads TGTGCCAGCAGTTTTCGGGGAGTTGGATTCACTAGCACAGATACGCAGTATTTT. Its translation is CASSFRGVGFTSTDTQYF.

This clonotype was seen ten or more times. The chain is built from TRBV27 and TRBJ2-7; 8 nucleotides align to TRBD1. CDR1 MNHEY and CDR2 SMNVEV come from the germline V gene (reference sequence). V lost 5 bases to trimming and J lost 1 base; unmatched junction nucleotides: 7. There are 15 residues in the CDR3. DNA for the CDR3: TGTGCCAGCAGTCTGTGGGGGACAGGTTCCTACGAGCAGTACTTC. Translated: CASSLWGTGSYEQYF.

CDR3 residues: CSVEEETGEVDTQYF. DNA for the CDR3: TGCAGCGTTGAAGAGGAGACAGGGGAGGTGGATACGCAGTATTTT. The V and J genes are TRBV29-1 and TRBJ2-3; 8 bases match TRBD1. CDR1 is SQVTM and CDR2 is ANQGSEA in the germline V gene. V shed 0 bases and J 6 bases; nucleotides not matched to a gene: 8. The CDR3 is 15 amino acids.